Reported below is one T cell receptor beta chain. Antigen unknown. This record belongs to a study of cytomegalovirus exposure and HLA in healthy donors. Study findings and constraints: There were 150 to 200 TCR beta chains listed as cytomegalovirus-associated. Cytomegalovirus status, reportedly, was diagnosed with high specificity and sensitivity by the classifier.

In the PCR, 60 Vbeta and 13 Jbeta primers were used. The protocol was immunoSEQ multiplex PCR, while the TCRdb copy is restricted to in-frame clones and leaves out a portion. This sample yields some 150,000 clones, of which roughly 81% are seen a single time; around 1.5% belongs to the top ten. Participants comprised healthy donors of bone marrow. Though probably carrying unrecorded immune exposures, donors were nominally healthy at sampling. Germline CDR1 reads SEHNR; CDR2 reads FQNEAQ (reference sequence). V shed 5 bases and J 3 bases; nucleotides not matched to a gene: 4. This CDR3 has 14 residues.

The V gene is TRBV7-9, the J gene TRBJ1-2; TRBD1 agrees at 9 bases. The sample consisted of PBMCs. The clonotype was recovered from a female donor in good health and CMV-seronegative. The CDR3 DNA is TGTGCCAGCAGCCTACAGGGGGCGGACTATGGCTACACCTTC. It encodes CASSLQGADYGYTF.